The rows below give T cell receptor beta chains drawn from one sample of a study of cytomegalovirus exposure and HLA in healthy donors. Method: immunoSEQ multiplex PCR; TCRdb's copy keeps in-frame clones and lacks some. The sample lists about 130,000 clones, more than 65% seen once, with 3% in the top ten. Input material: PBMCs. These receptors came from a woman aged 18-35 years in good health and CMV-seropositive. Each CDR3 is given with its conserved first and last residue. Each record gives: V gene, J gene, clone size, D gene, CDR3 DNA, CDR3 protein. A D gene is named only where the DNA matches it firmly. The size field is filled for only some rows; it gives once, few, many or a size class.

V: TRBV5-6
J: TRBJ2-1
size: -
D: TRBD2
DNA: TGTGCCAGCAGCTTGGATCGTAGCGGGGTCGCTAATGAAATGTTCTTC
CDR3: CASSLDRSGVANEMFF

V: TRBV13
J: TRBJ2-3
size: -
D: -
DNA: TGTGCCAGCAGCTCCGAGGGCAGCGCTGGGACAGATACGCAGTATTTT
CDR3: CASSSEGSAGTDTQYF

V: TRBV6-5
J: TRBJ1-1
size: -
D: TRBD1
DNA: TGTGCCAGCAGGCAACAGGGGGCCGGGAACACTGAAGCTTTCTTT
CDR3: CASRQQGAGNTEAFF

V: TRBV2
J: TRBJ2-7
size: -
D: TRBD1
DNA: TGTGCCAGCAGAGGGACAGGGGTTGGCGAGCAGTACTTC
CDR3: CASRGTGVGEQYF

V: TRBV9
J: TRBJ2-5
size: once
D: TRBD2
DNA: TGTGCCAGCAGCGCCGGGACTAGCGGGGGGATTGGGGAGACCCAGTACTTC
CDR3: CASSAGTSGGIGETQYF

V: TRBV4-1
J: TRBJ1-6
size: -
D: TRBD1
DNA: TGCGCCAGCAGCCAAGCTTCACCGGGACAGGGGATGACACCCCTCCACTTT
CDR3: CASSQASPGQGMTPLHF

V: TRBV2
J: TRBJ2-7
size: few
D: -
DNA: TGTGCCAGCAGGGGGGGAAAGGGGTCCTACGAGCAGTACTTC
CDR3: CASRGGKGSYEQYF

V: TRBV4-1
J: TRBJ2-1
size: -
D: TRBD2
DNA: TGCGCCAGCAGCCCGCGGGGGGGGCGTTACAATGAGCAGTTCTTC
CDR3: CASSPRGGRYNEQFF

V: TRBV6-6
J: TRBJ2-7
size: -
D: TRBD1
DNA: TGTGCCAGCAGTTACTGGGACAGGGGGGGCGAGCAGTACTTC
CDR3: CASSYWDRGGEQYF

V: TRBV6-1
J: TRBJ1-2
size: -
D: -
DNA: TGTGCCAGCAGTATGACAGCAACAGATGGCTACACCTTC
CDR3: CASSMTATDGYTF

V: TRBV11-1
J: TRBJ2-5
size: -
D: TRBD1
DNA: TGTGCCAGCAGCTCGACAGGGGGCGAAGAGACCCAGTACTTC
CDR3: CASSSTGGEETQYF

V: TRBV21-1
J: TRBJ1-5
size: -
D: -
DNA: TGTGCCAGCAGCTCACAAACCAGGGTACCCCCACAAACTTCTAATCAGCCCCAGCATTTT
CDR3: CASSSQTRVPPQTSNQPQHF

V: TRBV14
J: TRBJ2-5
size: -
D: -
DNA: TGTGCCAGCAGCCAACCCGGGGTAGAAGAGACCCAGTACTTC
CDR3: CASSQPGVEETQYF

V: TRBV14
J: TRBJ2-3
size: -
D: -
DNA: TGTGCCAGCAGCGAGACTTATACGCAGTATTTT
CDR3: CASSETYTQYF

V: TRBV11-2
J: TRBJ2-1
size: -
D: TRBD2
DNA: TGTGCCAGCAGATATCCGGGACTAGGGGGTAAAGAGCAGTTCTTC
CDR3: CASRYPGLGGKEQFF

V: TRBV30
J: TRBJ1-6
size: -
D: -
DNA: TGTGCCTGGAGTGTAGACCCCCGCATGGCAGGGAATAATTCACCCCTCCACTTT
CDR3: CAWSVDPRMAGNNSPLHF

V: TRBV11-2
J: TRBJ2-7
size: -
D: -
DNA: TGTGCCAGCAGCTTCGGTACAGGGCATTACGAGCAGTACTTC
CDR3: CASSFGTGHYEQYF

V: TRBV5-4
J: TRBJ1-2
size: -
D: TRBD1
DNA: TGTGCCAGCAGCCCAGGGACAGTTTATGGCTACACCTTC
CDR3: CASSPGTVYGYTF

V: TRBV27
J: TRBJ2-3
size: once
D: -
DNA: TGTGCCAGCAGCCTAGGAGGGGGGGTGGATACGCAGTATTTT
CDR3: CASSLGGGVDTQYF

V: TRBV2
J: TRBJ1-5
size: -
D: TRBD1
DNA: TGTGCCAGCAGTGAAGGGGCCCGGGACAGGAATCAGCCCCAGCATTTT
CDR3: CASSEGARDRNQPQHF

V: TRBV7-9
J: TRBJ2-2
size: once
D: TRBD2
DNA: TGTTCCAGCAGCCCCCTGGGGCGGGGGGCGAACACCGGGGAGCTGTTTTTT
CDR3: CSSSPLGRGANTGELFF

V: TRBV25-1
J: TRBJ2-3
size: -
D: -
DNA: TGTGCCACCACCGCGGGGTCTCCAAGCACAGAAACGCAGTATTTT
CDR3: CATTAGSPSTETQYF

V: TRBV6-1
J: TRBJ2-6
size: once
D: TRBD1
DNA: TGTGCCAGCAGTGAAGACAGGGGAGCCGGGGCCAACGTCCTGACTTTC
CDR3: CASSEDRGAGANVLTF

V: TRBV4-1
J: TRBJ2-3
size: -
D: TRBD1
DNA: TGCGCCAGCAGCCAAGTACCAGGGGGCGTGGATACGCAGTATTTT
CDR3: CASSQVPGGVDTQYF

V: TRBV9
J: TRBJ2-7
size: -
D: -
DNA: TGTGCCAGCAGCGCCAGAGCGGCGTCCTACGAGCAGTACTTC
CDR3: CASSARAASYEQYF

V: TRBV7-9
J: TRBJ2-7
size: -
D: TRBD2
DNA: TGTGCCAGCAGCCCAAAGGGGACTAGCTCCTACGAGCAGTACTTC
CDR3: CASSPKGTSSYEQYF

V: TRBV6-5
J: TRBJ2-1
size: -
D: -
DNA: TGTGCCAGCAGTTACGGGGCAGGGAAGCAGTTCTTC
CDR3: CASSYGAGKQFF

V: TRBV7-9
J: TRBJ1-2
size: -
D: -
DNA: TGTGCCAGCAGCTTAGCAAAACTTTGGACAATTGGTGGCTACACCTTC
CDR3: CASSLAKLWTIGGYTF